Reported below is one T cell receptor (beta chain). A single base separates this from a much larger clone, so it may be a read error. This sample was taken from a study of blood T cells in healthy people across ages. This CDR3 has 13 residues. The germline V gene encodes CDR1 SQVTM and CDR2 ANQGSEA. V shed 4 bases, J shed 6 bases, and the junction held 7 bases outside the gene matches. Together with a sample-barcoded 5' primer, a J-beta primer mix was included in a second PCR lasting 7 to 11 cycles. Every cDNA molecule carried a tag from a template-switch adaptor bearing 12 random nucleotides. From the 5' RACE reads, TCRdb called clonotypes with MiXCR, one entry per CDR3 protein. Of 730,000 or so distinct CDR3 sequences detected, 40% to 50% appear once; the ten largest clones hold approximately 31%.

This chain links TRBV29-1 with TRBJ2-7, with 9 bases lining up with TRBD1. This clonotype originated in a man of 80 years or more in good health. Sequencing was carried out using blood. CDR3 in DNA: TGCAGCGTTGCAGGGACAGGGACCGGCGAGCAGTACTTC. The encoded protein is CSVAGTGTGEQYF.